This TCR beta chain was observed in a study of early T cells in non-severe SARS-CoV-2 infection. This clonotype was counted at least ten times. The V end lost 2 bases, the J end lost 6 bases, and 7 bases lay between the germline ends. The CDR3 spans 12 residues. Germline V lookup: CDR1 MDHEN, CDR2 SYDVKM. Individually, cDNA molecules had unique molecular identifiers attached to them. Via MiXCR, TCRdb re-called the 5' RACE reads, giving one row per CDR3 protein. The table records approximately 83,000 distinct CDR3 sequences, about 14% of them present only once. This chain joins TRBV28 and TRBJ1-2, with D tentatively TRBD1 (6 bases). Sequencing used whole blood. This clonotype was obtained from an adult who was a healthcare worker with PCR-confirmed SARS-CoV-2 infection or an uninfected control (not recorded which). CDR3 in DNA: TGTGCCAGCAGTTTAGGGGGCCATGGCTACACCTTC. Protein product: CASSLGGHGYTF.